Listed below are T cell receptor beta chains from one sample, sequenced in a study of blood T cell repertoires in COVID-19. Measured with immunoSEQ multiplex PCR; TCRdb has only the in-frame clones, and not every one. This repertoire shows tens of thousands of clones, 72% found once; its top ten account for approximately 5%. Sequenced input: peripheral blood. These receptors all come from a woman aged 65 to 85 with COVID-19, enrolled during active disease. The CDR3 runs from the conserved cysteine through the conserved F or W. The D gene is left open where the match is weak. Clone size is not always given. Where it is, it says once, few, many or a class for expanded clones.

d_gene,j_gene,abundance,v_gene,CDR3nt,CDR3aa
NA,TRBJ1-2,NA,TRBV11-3,TGTGCCAGCAGCTTACGACAGAGTAGTGGAGAATCCTATGGCTACACCTTC,CASSLRQSSGESYGYTF
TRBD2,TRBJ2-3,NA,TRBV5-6,TGTGCCAGCAGCTTGCGCGCGGGAGTTACAGATACGCAGTATTTT,CASSLRAGVTDTQYF
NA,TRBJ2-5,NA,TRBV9,TGTGCCAGCAGCGTAGGGGCCGACAGACGAGAGACCCAGTACTTC,CASSVGADRRETQYF
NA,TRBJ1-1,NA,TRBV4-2,TGTGCCAGCAGCCAAGAGTTAGGGAGGGGGGAGTGGGACACTGAAGCTTTCTTT,CASSQELGRGEWDTEAFF
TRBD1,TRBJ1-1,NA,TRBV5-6,TGTGCCAGCAGCCAGACAGGGGGGACCACTTTT,CASSQTGGTTF
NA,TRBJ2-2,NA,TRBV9,TGTGCCAGCAGCGTGTCTGCGGGGACCCGTGGCACCGGGGAGCTGTTTTTT,CASSVSAGTRGTGELFF
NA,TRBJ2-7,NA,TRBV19,TGTGCCAGTAGTGGACACCGAACCTACGAGCAGTACTTC,CASSGHRTYEQYF
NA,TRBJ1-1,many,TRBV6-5,TGTGCCAGCACCTCACAGGGATTTGAAGCTTTCTTT,CASTSQGFEAFF
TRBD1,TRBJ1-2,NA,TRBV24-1,TGTGCCACCAGTATCGACAGGGTGGGGGTCGACGGCTACACCTTC,CATSIDRVGVDGYTF
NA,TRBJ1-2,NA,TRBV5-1,TGCGCCAGCAGCCCCGGGACCGCGGGAGAGCCTGGCTACACCTTC,CASSPGTAGEPGYTF
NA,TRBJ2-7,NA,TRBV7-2,TGTGCCAGCAGCTCGAGCCCGGGGGCCTACGAGCAGTACTTC,CASSSSPGAYEQYF
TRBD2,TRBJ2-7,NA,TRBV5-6,TGTGCCAGCAGCTGGACTAGCAGCTACGAGCAGTACTTC,CASSWTSSYEQYF
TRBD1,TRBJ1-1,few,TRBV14,TGTGCCAGCAGCCAAGGAGGCAGGGGGACGAGCACTGAAGCTTTCTTT,CASSQGGRGTSTEAFF
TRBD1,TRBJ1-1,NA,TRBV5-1,TGCGCCAGCAGCTTGGAAAGCGCAGGGGGCACTGAAGCTTTCTTT,CASSLESAGGTEAFF
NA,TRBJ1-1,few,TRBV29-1,TGCAGCGTCGAGCGGAACACTGAAGCTTTCTTT,CSVERNTEAFF
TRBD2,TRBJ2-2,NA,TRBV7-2,TGTGCCAGCAGCCCGGGACTAGCGGGAAACAGGAACACCGGGGAGCTGTTTTTT,CASSPGLAGNRNTGELFF
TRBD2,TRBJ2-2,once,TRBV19,TGTGCCAGTACCCTTGTAGCGGGAGCCTTCGTCGGGGAGCTGTTTTTT,CASTLVAGAFVGELFF